Each of the 11 T cell receptor beta chains below was sequenced from the same sample in a study of beta chain features in type 1 diabetes (dated by TCRdb to the late 2010s). Library method: the immunoSEQ multiplex PCR assay. The entire amount of isolated RNA was reverse transcribed using the High Capacity cDNA Reverse Transcription Kit, so the sequenced TCRB transcripts were expressed ones. Sourced from immuneACCESS, this table was stored by TCRdb with only in-frame sequences that have V and J called. A share of the clones is absent; for the studies checked, an unresolved V gene accounts for under half, and the remainder has no known explanation. Across this sample there are under 450,000 clones, with over 11% seen only once. The ten largest clones add up to about 0.04% of the sample. Material: naive CD4+ T cells from blood. What this sample's cell subset or site label stands for: true naive CD4+ T cells. Source of these receptors: a man aged 30 to 39 in good health.

The chain carries TRBV7-9 and TRBJ2-1; no definite D call. The ends were cut back, 2 bases at V and 5 bases at J, with 10 bases in the middle. The CDR3 has 14 residues. CDR1 and CDR2 from the germline V gene are SEHNR and FQNEAQ (reference sequence). The CDR3 DNA reads as TGTGCCAGCAGCTTAACATATGACCACAATGAGCAGTTCTTC. This codes for CASSLTYDHNEQFF.

The chain has TRBV19 and TRBJ2-5, with unresolved D. This CDR3 is built from 15 residues. The germline V gene has CDR1 LNHDA and CDR2 SQIVND (reference sequence). The V end lost 1 base, the J end lost 2 bases, and 11 bases lay between the germline ends. The CDR3 DNA is TGTGCCAGTAGTATAGGGTCTCGACAACAAGAGACCCAGTACTTC. Its translation is CASSIGSRQQETQYF.

This clone was picked up a small number of times. CDR3 coding DNA: TGTGCCTGGGGCCGCGGGGGAGGCGTCAGCTCCTACAATGAGCAGTTCTTC. Residues: CAWGRGGGVSSYNEQFF. V and J are TRBV30 and TRBJ2-1, with TRBD2 identical over 7 bases. This CDR3 spans 17 amino acids. In germline, CDR1 is GTSNPN, CDR2 SVGIG (reference sequence). V gave up 5 bases and J gave up 0 bases; unmatched junction bases: 13.

This clone was picked up a small number of times. The rearrangement joins TRBV7-9 to TRBJ1-5; the D is unclear. The CDR3 is made up of 14 amino acids. CDR1 SEHNR and CDR2 FQNEAQ come from the germline V gene (reference sequence). Trimming stripped 6 bases from V and 5 bases from J, with 14 bases between. The CDR3 DNA sequence: TGTGCCAGCAGGGGGTCTCGGAGGGATCAGCCCCAGCATTTT. Protein product: CASRGSRRDQPQHF.

CDR3 sequence: CASSQEYASGYTF. DNA of the CDR3: TGCGCCAGCAGCCAAGAGTATGCAAGCGGCTACACCTTC. The chain employs TRBV4-3 and TRBJ1-2; no firm D call. This CDR3 has 13 residues. Germline values: CDR1 LGHNA, CDR2 YSLEER. V was trimmed by 0 bases and J by 8 bases, leaving 10 bases between them.

With respect to this clone: Its ends do not fully match the called genes, so a read error is possible. The chain combines TRBV25-1 with TRBJ1-6; D remains ambiguous. The CDR3 spans 16 residues. Per germline, CDR1 MGHDK and CDR2 SYGVNS. The CDR3 sequence: CASSEMSPSFNSPLHF. In DNA form, the CDR3 reads TGTGCCAGCAGTGAAATGTCTCCCTCCTTTAATTCACCCCTCCACTTT.

This clone came up a few times. The CDR3 nucleotides read TGTGCCTTGACAGGAGCGAACACTGAAGCTTTCTTT. This encodes CALTGANTEAFF. V gene TRBV30 combines with J gene TRBJ1-1; perhaps TRBD1 as D (6 bases). The CDR3 consists of 12 residues. CDR1 is GTSNPN, CDR2 SVGIG, per germline (reference sequence). V lost 7 bases and J 1 base, leaving 10 bases between the germline ends.

V usage is TRBV10-3 and J usage is TRBJ2-7, with 10 bases fitting TRBD2. After removal of 10 bases from V and 6 bases from J, the junction contained 18 bases not matched to a gene. CDR3 length equals 16 residues. Germline CDR1 and CDR2: ENHRY and SYGVKD. CDR3 bases: TGTGCCACGCCAGACCGACTAGCGGGTAAAATAGGCGAGCAGTACGTC. This sequence encodes CATPDRLAGKIGEQYV.

The rearrangement uses TRBV18 and TRBJ2-7; the D is unclear. Looked up from germline, CDR1 is KGHSH and CDR2 is LQKENI. CDR3 length equals 11 residues. V was trimmed by 3 bases and J by 9 bases, leaving 9 bases between them. CDR3 nucleotides: TGTGCCAGCTCACCGGGCGTGGGGCAGTACGTC. Protein sequence: CASSPGVGQYV.

The CDR3 loop reads CASSQDWSGSNSPLHF. CDR3 in DNA: TGCGCCAGCAGCCAAGATTGGTCCGGGTCTAATTCACCCCTCCACTTT. This rearrangement joins TRBV4-3 to TRBJ1-6; the D is unclear. V was clipped by 0 bases and J by 6 bases, with 12 bases between them. The germline gives CDR1 LGHNA, CDR2 YSLEER. CDR3 length: 16 residues.

This clone has only a few counts. V is TRBV30 and J is TRBJ2-5; D might be TRBD2 (6 bases). CDR3 length: 11 residues. Trimming shortened V by 8 bases and J by 5 bases, and 12 bases separated the two germline ends. Germline values: CDR1 GTSNPN, CDR2 SVGIG (reference sequence). The CDR3: CAASEGETQYF. CDR3 DNA: TGTGCCGCTAGCGAGGGTGAGACCCAGTACTTC.